What follows are 24 T cell receptor beta chains derived from one specimen sequenced in a study of T cell responses to AZD1222 COVID-19 vaccine. Repertoires were generated with immunoSEQ multiplex PCR, while TCRdb's copy carries only in-frame clones and drops some. The sample yields around 15,000 clones, 88% seen once. Material: peripheral blood, obtained 28 days after the second AZD1222 dose. The receptors stem from an adult who received the AZD1222 COVID-19 vaccine.

The J gene is TRBJ2-2, the V gene TRBV14; unclear D gene. The V and J ends lost 1 base and 4 bases respectively, with 4 bases between them. The CDR3 loop spans 13 amino acids. Germline CDR1 is SGHDN and CDR2 is FVKESK. The CDR3, as DNA: TGTGCCAGCAGCCAAGTCACCACCGGGGAGCTGTTTTTT. Amino acids: CASSQVTTGELFF.

The gene calls are TRBV29-1 and TRBJ1-2; 9 nucleotides match TRBD1. With V trimmed by 4 bases and J by 5 bases, 8 bases remained unmatched. CDR3 size: 14 residues. From germline, CDR1 is SQVTM and CDR2 ANQGSEA. Here the CDR3 DNA reads TGCAGCGTTGGAGGGACAGGGAATTTTTATGGCTACACCTTC. This codes for CSVGGTGNFYGYTF.

This chain connects TRBV28 to TRBJ1-2, with D unresolved. This CDR3 contains 12 residues. V lost 1 base and J 12 bases, leaving 12 bases between the germline ends. CDR1 and CDR2 (germline): MDHEN, SYDVKM. The CDR3 is CASSLFRAANTF. The CDR3 DNA reads TGTGCCAGCAGTTTATTTCGGGCCGCGAACACCTTC.

The chain couples TRBV11-3 to TRBJ2-7; unclear D gene. The V gene's germline CDR1 is SGHNT and CDR2 YENEEA. Trimming shortened V by 7 bases and J by 3 bases, and 10 bases separated the two germline ends. The CDR3 covers 12 residues. Written as DNA, the CDR3 is TGTGCCAGCAAGGGCAGGTTCTACGAGCAGTACTTC. Protein sequence: CASKGRFYEQYF.

This clone was found a few times. The chain employs TRBV7-3 and TRBJ1-6; D not resolved. V was pared by 3 bases and J by 10 bases, with 19 bases between. The CDR3 totals 16 residues. The V gene's germline CDR1 is SGHTA and CDR2 FQGTGA. CDR3 protein: CASSFQDTSGGSPLHF. The CDR3, as DNA: TGTGCCAGCAGCTTCCAAGACACCTCGGGAGGGTCACCCCTCCACTTT.

This clone has only one observation. This chain joins TRBV4-3 and TRBJ1-2; maybe TRBD1 (6 bases). From germline, CDR1 is LGHNA and CDR2 YSLEER. Between the trimmed V and J ends, which lost 0 bases and 7 bases, there was a span of 21 bases. CDR3 length: 17 amino acids. The CDR3 loop is CASSQDLRGGQQVGYTF. As DNA, the CDR3 is TGCGCCAGCAGCCAAGATCTTAGGGGGGGGCAGCAGGTTGGCTACACCTTC.

CDR3 sequence reads: CASSFTDTQYF. In DNA form, the CDR3 reads TGTGCCAGCAGCTTCACAGATACGCAGTATTTT. The chain recombines TRBV3-1 (or the pseudogene TRBV3-2) with TRBJ2-3; D unresolved. Germline V gene sequence: CDR1 LGHDT, CDR2 YNNKEL (reference sequence). The CDR3 loop spans 11 amino acids. Trimming shortened V by 5 bases and J by 2 bases, and 2 bases separated the two germline ends.

The chain links TRBV12-3 or TRBV12-4 to TRBJ2-7; perhaps TRBD1 as D (6 bases). V was trimmed by 5 bases and J by 1 base, leaving 9 bases between them. The CDR3 spans 13 residues. The CDR3, as DNA: TGTGCCAGCAGTGTCCAGGGGTCCTACGAGCAGTACTTC. This gives the protein CASSVQGSYEQYF.

V gene TRBV7-2 combines with J gene TRBJ1-5; D is possibly TRBD1 (5 bases). V was trimmed by 5 bases and J by 0 bases, leaving 11 bases between them. This CDR3 spans 15 amino acids. Germline CDR1 and CDR2: SGHTA and FQGNSA. CDR3: CASSQLQGSNQPQHF. The CDR3 DNA sequence: TGTGCCAGCAGCCAACTCCAGGGTAGCAATCAGCCCCAGCATTTT.

The CDR3 DNA sequence: TGCGCCAGCAGTGAGTCTGGGACAGGGTCGCCTAACTATGGCTACACCTTC. Its translation: CASSESGTGSPNYGYTF. The chain recombines TRBV10-2 with TRBJ1-2, with 9 bases lining up with TRBD1. The germline V gene encodes CDR1 WSHSY and CDR2 SAAADI. CDR3 length equals 17 residues. V was clipped by 0 bases and J by 0 bases; unmatched bases: 5.

This chain connects TRBV29-1 to TRBJ2-7; 12 nucleotides line up with TRBD1. V shed 6 bases, J shed 6 bases, and the junction held 15 bases outside the gene matches. Germline assignment: CDR1 SQVTM and CDR2 ANQGSEA. This CDR3 has 16 amino acids. CDR3 nucleotide sequence: TGCAGCGTCACGGGATCTCTTGGGACAGGGGGCGGCGAGCAGTACTTC. It codes for CSVTGSLGTGGGEQYF.

The chain couples TRBV7-2 to TRBJ2-1; D could derive from TRBD1 or TRBD2 (5 bases each). CDR1 is SGHTA and CDR2 is FQGNSA in the germline V gene. This CDR3 comprises 14 residues. Trimming shortened V by 2 bases and J by 8 bases, and 13 bases separated the two germline ends. The CDR3 DNA is TGTGCCAGCAGCTTAAATCTACTGGGGGATGAGCAGTTCTTC. This encodes CASSLNLLGDEQFF.

This clone was seen just once. This chain uses TRBV19 with TRBJ2-5, with 7 bases aligning to TRBD2. The CDR3 is 16 amino acids. V trimming: 4 bases; J trimming: 2 bases; junction bases outside the gene matches: 10. Germline V gives CDR1 LNHDA, CDR2 SQIVND (reference sequence). This CDR3 reads CASSTLRTRTQETQYF. Here the CDR3 DNA reads TGTGCCAGTAGTACTCTAAGGACTAGGACACAAGAGACCCAGTACTTC.

V usage is TRBV7-2 and J usage is TRBJ1-1; D unclear. Looked up from germline, CDR1 is SGHTA and CDR2 is FQGNSA. CDR3 length equals 13 residues. Trimming removed 3 bases at V and 3 bases at J, with 8 bases between. CDR3 amino acids: CASSFGRDTEAFF. The DNA for the CDR3 is TGTGCCAGCAGCTTTGGTAGGGACACTGAAGCTTTCTTT.

This rearrangement joins TRBV7-9 to TRBJ2-4, with 7 positions matching TRBD2. V was pared by 1 base and J by 0 bases, with 12 bases of the junction left unmatched. From germline, CDR1 is SEHNR and CDR2 FQNEAQ (reference sequence). This CDR3 has 19 amino acids. The CDR3, as DNA: TGTGCCAGCAGCTTAGTCCTGGCGGGAGAACGTCTAGCCAAAAACATTCAGTACTTC. Translated: CASSLVLAGERLAKNIQYF.

This chain links TRBV28 with TRBJ2-7; 7 bases match TRBD2. The CDR3 consists of 14 residues. Unmatched junction bases numbered 4, after V lost 3 bases and J lost 2 bases. Germline CDR1 is MDHEN and CDR2 is SYDVKM. For the CDR3, the DNA is TGTGCCAGCAGTTTTAGTGGGGGGGCCTACGAGCAGTACTTC. Residues: CASSFSGGAYEQYF.

V and J are TRBV3-1 (or the pseudogene TRBV3-2) and TRBJ1-5; D gene unclear. The V gene lost 3 bases and the J gene lost 1 base, with 4 bases spanning the gap. The CDR3 sequence is 13 residues long. Germline lookup yields CDR1 LGHDT and CDR2 YNNKEL (reference sequence). CDR3 sequence (DNA): TGTGCCAGCAGCCAGTTCAGCAATCAGCCCCAGCATTTT. Amino acids: CASSQFSNQPQHF.

The gene calls are TRBV9 and TRBJ1-2; D remains ambiguous. CDR3 length: 14 amino acids. Germline CDR1 SGDLS, CDR2 YYNGEE. V shed 2 bases and J shed 1 base, with 9 bases lying between them. CDR3: CASSVIGGNYGYTF. The CDR3 bases are TGTGCCAGCAGCGTTATCGGTGGTAACTATGGCTACACCTTC. The full variable domain, its missing parts supplied by reference TRBV9 and TRBJ1-2, is DSGVTQTPKHLITATGQRVTLRCSPRSGDLSVYWYQQSLDQGLQFLIQYYNGEERAKGNILERFSAQQFPDLHSELNLSSLELGDSALYFCASSVIGGNYGYTFGSGTRLTVV.

CDR3 bases: TGTGCCAGCAGTGAACTGGCAGGGAGAGGCTACACCTTC. Its protein product is CASSELAGRGYTF. This chain uses TRBV2 with TRBJ1-2, with D possibly TRBD1 on 5 matching bases. Germline assignment: CDR1 SNHLY and CDR2 FYNNEI. The CDR3 contains 13 residues. The V and J ends lost 2 bases and 8 bases respectively, with 12 bases between them. The full variable domain, with the rest looked up from reference TRBV2 and TRBJ1-2, is EPEVTQTPSHQVTQMGQEVILRCVPISNHLYFYWYRQILGQKVEFLVSFYNNEISEKSEIFDDQFSVERPDGSNFTLKIRSTKLEDSAMYFCASSELAGRGYTFGSGTRLTVV.

The chain links TRBV7-2 to TRBJ2-7; TRBD1 matches at 7 bases. V was clipped by 6 bases and J by 4 bases; unmatched bases: 6. The CDR3 consists of 13 residues. In germline, CDR1 is SGHTA, CDR2 FQGNSA. For the CDR3, the DNA is TGTGCCAGCAGTCCGGGACAGCAGTACGAGCAGTACTTC. The encoded protein is CASSPGQQYEQYF.

V usage is TRBV10-3 and J usage is TRBJ2-3; unclear D gene. CDR3 length equals 13 residues. V lost 8 bases, J lost 5 bases, and 14 bases lay in between. CDR1 and CDR2 from the germline V gene are ENHRY and SYGVKD. The CDR3 here is CAISSPAEDTQYF. CDR3 sequence (DNA): TGTGCCATCTCATCCCCCGCGGAAGATACGCAGTATTTT.

The chain has TRBV10-3 and TRBJ2-5, with no clear D. Germline values: CDR1 ENHRY, CDR2 SYGVKD. V shed 4 bases and J shed 1 base, with 10 bases lying between them. This CDR3 comprises 14 residues. The CDR3 nucleotides are TGTGCCATCAGTGGGGCCGACCTCCAAGAGACCCAGTACTTC. Its protein product is CAISGADLQETQYF.

In this sample, this clone turned up once. This chain connects TRBV5-1 to TRBJ1-5; no clear D. Germline values: CDR1 SGHRS, CDR2 YFSETQ. Deletions cut 0 bases from V and 1 base from J, with 2 bases between. CDR3 length equals 13 residues. The CDR3 nucleotides are TGCGCCAGCAGCTTGGGCAGCAATCAGCCCCAGCATTTT. Encoded protein: CASSLGSNQPQHF.

The J gene is TRBJ2-7, the V gene TRBV10-3, with 8 bases that match TRBD2. This CDR3 spans 13 amino acids. V shed 10 bases and J 3 bases; nucleotides not matched to a gene: 8. Germline V lookup: CDR1 ENHRY, CDR2 SYGVKD. The CDR3 DNA reads as TGTGCCACTCGGGGGGGCGGGGACTACGAGCAGTACTTC. Protein sequence: CATRGGGDYEQYF.